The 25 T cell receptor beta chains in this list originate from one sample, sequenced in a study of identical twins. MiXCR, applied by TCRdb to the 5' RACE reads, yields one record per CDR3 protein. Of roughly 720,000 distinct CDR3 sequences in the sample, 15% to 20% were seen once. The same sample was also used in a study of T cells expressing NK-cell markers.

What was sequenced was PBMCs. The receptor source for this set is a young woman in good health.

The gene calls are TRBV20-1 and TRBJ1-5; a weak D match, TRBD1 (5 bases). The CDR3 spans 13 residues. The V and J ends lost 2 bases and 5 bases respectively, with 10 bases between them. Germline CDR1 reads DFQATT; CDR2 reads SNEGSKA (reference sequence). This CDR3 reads CSARQGPHQPQHF. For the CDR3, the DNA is TGCAGTGCTAGACAGGGTCCTCATCAGCCCCAGCATTTT.

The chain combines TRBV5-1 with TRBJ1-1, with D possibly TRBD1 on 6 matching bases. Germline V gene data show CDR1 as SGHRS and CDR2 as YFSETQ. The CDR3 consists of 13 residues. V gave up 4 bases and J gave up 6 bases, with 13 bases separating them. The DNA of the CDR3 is TGCGCCAGCAGCGCTACAGGGACTGCTGAAGCTTTCTTT. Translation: CASSATGTAEAFF.

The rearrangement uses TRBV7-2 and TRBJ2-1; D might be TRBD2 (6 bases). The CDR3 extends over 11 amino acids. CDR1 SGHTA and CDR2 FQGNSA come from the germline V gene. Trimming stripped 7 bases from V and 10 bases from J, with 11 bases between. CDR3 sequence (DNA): TGTGCCAGCACCCGTGGAGGGGAGCAGTTCTTC. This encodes CASTRGGEQFF. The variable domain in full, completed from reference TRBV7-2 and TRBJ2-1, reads GAGVSQSPSNKVTEKGKDVELRCDPISGHTALYWYRQSLGQGLEFLIYFQGNSAPDKSGLPSDRFSAERTGGSVSTLTIQRTQQEDSAVYLCASTRGGEQFFGPGTRLTVL.

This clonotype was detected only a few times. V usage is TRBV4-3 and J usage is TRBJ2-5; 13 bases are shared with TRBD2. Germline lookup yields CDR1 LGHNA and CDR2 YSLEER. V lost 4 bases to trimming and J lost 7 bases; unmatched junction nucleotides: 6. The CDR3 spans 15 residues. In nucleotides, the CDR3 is TGCGCCAGCAGCCCCCGGACTAGCGGGAGTGTGACCCAGTACTTC. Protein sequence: CASSPRTSGSVTQYF.

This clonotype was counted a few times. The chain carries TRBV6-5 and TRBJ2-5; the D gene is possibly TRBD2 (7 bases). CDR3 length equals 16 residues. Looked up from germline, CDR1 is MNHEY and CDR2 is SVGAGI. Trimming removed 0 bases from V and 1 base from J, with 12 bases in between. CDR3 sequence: CASSYSAGAFQETQYF. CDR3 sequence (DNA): TGTGCCAGCAGTTACTCGGCGGGGGCATTCCAAGAGACCCAGTACTTC.

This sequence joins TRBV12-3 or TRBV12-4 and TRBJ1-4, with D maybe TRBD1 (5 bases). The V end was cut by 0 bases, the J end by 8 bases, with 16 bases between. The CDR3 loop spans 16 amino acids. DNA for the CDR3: TGTGCCAGCAGTTTAGCTTCAGGAGGGGATAGGGAAAAACTGTTTTTT. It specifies CASSLASGGDREKLFF.

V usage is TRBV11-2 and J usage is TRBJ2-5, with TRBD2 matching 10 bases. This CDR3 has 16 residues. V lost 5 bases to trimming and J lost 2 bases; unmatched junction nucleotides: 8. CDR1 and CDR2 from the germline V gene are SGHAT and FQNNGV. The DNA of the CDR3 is TGTGCCAGCAGCCTGAGACTAGCGGGTGATCAAGAGACCCAGTACTTC. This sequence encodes CASSLRLAGDQETQYF.

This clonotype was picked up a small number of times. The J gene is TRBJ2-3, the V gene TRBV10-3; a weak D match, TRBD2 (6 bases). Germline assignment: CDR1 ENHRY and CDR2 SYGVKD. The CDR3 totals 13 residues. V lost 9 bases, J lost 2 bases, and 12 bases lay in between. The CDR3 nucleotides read TGTGCCATTCGGGACTTTTACACAGATACGCAGTATTTT. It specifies CAIRDFYTDTQYF.

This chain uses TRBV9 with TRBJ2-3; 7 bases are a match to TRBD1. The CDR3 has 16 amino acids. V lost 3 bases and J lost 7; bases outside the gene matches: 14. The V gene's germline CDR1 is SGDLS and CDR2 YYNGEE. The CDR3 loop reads CASSASGTESAYTQYF. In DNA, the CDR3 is TGTGCCAGCAGCGCGTCCGGGACAGAAAGCGCTTATACGCAGTATTTT.

CDR3 coding DNA: TGCGCCAGCAGCTTGGATTCACCCCACGGGGAGCTGTTTTTT. This codes for CASSLDSPHGELFF. The rearrangement joins TRBV5-1 to TRBJ2-2; D call uncertain. The CDR3 is 14 residues long. In germline, CDR1 is SGHRS, CDR2 YFSETQ. Trimming took 0 bases from V and 7 from J, leaving 10 bases between them.

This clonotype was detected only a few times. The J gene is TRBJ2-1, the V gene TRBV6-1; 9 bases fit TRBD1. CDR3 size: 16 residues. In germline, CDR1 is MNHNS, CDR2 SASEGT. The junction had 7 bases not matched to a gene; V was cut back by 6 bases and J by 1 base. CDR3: CASSHVGQGSYNEQFF. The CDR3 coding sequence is TGTGCCAGCAGCCACGTCGGACAGGGGTCCTACAATGAGCAGTTCTTC.

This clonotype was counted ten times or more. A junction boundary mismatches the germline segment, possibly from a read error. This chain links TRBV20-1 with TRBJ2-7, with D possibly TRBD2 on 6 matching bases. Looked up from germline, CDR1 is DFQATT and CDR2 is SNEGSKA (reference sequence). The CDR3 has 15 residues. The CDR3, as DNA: TGCAGTGCCAGAGGTGGCGGGGCCCCCGCCTACGAGCAGTACTTC. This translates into CSARGGGAPAYEQYF.

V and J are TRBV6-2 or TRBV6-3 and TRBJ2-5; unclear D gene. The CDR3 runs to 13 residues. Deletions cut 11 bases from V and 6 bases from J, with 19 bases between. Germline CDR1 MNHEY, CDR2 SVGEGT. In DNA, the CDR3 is TGTGCCGCCGGAGTGGGCCCGAAACAGACCCAGTACTTC. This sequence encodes CAAGVGPKQTQYF.

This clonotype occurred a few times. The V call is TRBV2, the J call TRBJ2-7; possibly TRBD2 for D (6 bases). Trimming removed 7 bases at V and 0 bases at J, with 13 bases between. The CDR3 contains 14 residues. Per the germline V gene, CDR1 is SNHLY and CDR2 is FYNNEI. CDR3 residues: CASIREPSSYEQYF. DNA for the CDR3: TGTGCCAGCATCCGGGAGCCTAGCTCCTACGAGCAGTACTTC.

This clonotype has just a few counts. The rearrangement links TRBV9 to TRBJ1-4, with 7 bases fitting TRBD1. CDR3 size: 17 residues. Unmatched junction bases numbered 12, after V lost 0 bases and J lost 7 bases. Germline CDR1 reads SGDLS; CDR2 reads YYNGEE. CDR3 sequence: CASSVGALQGTGEKLFF. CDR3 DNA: TGTGCCAGCAGCGTAGGGGCCCTACAGGGGACCGGTGAAAAACTGTTTTTT.

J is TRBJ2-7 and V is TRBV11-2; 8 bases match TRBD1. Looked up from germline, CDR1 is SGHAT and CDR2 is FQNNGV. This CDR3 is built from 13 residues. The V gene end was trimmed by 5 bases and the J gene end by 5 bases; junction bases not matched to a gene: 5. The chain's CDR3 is CASSIQGEHEQYF. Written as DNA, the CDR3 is TGTGCCAGCAGCATACAGGGGGAGCACGAGCAGTACTTC. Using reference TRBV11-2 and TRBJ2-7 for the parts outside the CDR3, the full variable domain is EAGVAQSPRYKIIEKRQSVAFWCNPISGHATLYWYQQILGQGPKLLIQFQNNGVVDDSQLPKDRFSAERLKGVDSTLKIQPAKLEDSAVYLCASSIQGEHEQYFGPGTRLTVT.

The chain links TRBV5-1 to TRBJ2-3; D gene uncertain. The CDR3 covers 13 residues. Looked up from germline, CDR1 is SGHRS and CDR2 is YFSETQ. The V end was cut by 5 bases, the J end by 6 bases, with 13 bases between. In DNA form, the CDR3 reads TGCGCCAGCAGTTCTGAGTTGGGGGATACGCAGTATTTT. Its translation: CASSSELGDTQYF.

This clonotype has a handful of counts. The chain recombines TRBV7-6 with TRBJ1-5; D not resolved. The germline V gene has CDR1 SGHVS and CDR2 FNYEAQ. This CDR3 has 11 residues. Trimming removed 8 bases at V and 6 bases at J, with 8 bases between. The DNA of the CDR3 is TGTGCCAGCTTTGAGGCTCAGCCCCAGCATTTT. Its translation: CASFEAQPQHF.

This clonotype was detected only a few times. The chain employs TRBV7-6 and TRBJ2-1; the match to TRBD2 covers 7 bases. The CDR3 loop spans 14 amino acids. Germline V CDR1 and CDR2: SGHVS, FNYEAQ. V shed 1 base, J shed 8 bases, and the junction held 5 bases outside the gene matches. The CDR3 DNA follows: TGTGCCAGCAGCTTAGGCCCTAGCGGCTATGAGCAGTTCTTC. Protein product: CASSLGPSGYEQFF.

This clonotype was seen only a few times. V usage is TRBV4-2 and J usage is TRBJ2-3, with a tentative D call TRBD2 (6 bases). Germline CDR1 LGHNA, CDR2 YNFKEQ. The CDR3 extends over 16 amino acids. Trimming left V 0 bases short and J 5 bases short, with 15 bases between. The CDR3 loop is CASSQEVTSLRDTQYF. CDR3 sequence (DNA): TGTGCCAGCAGCCAAGAAGTTACTAGCCTTCGAGATACGCAGTATTTT.

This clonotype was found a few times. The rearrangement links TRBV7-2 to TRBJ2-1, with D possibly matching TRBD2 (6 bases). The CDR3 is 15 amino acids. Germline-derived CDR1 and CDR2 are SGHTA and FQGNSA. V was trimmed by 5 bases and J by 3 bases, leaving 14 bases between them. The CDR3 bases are TGTGCCAGCAGCCCTAGCGATCTAGTCTACAATGAGCAGTTCTTC. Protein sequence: CASSPSDLVYNEQFF.

The CDR3 protein is CSAGKDSNQPQHF. The CDR3 DNA follows: TGCAGTGCGGGGAAAGATAGCAATCAGCCCCAGCATTTT. The chain has TRBV20-1 and TRBJ1-5; D gene unclear. Per the germline V gene, CDR1 is DFQATT and CDR2 is SNEGSKA (reference sequence). Trimming removed 6 bases from V and 0 bases from J, with 9 bases in between. The CDR3 is 13 residues long.

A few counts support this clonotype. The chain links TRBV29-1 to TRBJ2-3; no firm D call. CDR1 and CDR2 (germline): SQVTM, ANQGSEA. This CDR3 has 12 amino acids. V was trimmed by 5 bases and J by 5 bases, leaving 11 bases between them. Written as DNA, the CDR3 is TGCAGCGTTCCCAGTGGTCTAGATACGCAGTATTTT. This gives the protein CSVPSGLDTQYF.

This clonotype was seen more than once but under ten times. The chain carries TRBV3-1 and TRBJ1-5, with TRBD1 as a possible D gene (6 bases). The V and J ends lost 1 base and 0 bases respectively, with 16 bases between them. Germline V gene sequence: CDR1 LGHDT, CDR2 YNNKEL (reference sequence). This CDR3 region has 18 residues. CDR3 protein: CASSQGGLGGASNQPQHF. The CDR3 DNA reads TGTGCCAGCAGCCAAGGCGGCCTGGGGGGCGCTAGCAATCAGCCCCAGCATTTT.

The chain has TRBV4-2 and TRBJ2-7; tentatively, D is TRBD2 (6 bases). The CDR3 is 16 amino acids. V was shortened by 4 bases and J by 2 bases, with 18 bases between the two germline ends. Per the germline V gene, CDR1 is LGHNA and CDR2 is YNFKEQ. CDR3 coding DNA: TGTGCCAGCAGCCCACGGGCAGGACTACCTACCTACGAGCAGTACTTC. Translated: CASSPRAGLPTYEQYF.